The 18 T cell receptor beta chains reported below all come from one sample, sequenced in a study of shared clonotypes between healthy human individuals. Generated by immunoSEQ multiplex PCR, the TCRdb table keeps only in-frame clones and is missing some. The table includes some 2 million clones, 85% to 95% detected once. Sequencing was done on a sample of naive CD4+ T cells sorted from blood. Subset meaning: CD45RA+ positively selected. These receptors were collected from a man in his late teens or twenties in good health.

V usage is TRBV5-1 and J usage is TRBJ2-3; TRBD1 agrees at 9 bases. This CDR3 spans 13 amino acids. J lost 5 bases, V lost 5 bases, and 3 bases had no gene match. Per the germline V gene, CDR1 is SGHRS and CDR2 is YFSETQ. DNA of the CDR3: TGCGCCAGCAGTAGACAGGGGGAAGATACGCAGTATTTT. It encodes CASSRQGEDTQYF.

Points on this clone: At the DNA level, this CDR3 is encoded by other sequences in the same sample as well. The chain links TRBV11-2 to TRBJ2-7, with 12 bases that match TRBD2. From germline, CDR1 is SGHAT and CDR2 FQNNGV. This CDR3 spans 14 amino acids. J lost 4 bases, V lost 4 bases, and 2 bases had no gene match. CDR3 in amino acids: CASSSTSGSYEQYF. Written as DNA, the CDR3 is TGTGCCAGCAGCTCGACTAGCGGGAGTTACGAGCAGTACTTC.

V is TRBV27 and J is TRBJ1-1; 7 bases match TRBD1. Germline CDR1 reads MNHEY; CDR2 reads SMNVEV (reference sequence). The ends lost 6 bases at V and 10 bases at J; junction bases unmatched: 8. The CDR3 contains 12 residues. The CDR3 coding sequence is TGTGCCAGCAGGGGCCCGCAGGGGGTAGCTTTCTTT. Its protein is CASRGPQGVAFF.

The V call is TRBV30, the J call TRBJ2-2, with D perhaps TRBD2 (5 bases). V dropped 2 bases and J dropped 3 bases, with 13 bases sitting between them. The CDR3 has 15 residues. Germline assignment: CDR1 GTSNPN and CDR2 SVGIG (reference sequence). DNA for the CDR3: TGTGCCTGGAGTACACCCCCCGGGGACACCGGGGAGCTGTTTTTT. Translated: CAWSTPPGDTGELFF.

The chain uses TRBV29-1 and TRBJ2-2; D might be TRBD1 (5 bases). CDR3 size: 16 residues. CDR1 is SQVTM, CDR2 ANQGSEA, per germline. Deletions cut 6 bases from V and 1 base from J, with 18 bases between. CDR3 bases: TGCAGCGTATCCTCAGGACAAGTATTGAACACCGGGGAGCTGTTTTTT. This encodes CSVSSGQVLNTGELFF.

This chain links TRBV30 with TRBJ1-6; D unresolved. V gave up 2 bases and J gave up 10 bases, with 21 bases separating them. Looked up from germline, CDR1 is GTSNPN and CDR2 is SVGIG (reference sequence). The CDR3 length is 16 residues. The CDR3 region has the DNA TGTGCCTGGAGTCCGATCGACGCCCTCCAGAACTCACCCCTCCACTTT. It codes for CAWSPIDALQNSPLHF.

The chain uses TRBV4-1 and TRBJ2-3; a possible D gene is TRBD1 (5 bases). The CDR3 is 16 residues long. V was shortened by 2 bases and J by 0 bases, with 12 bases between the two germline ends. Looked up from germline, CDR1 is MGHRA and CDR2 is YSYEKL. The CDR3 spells CASSQLQGPSTDTQYF. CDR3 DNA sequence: TGCGCCAGCAGCCAACTGCAGGGTCCTAGCACAGATACGCAGTATTTT.

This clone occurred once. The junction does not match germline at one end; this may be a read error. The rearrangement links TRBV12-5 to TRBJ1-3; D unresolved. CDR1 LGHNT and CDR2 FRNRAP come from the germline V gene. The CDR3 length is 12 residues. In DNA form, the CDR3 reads TGTGCTAGTGGCTTGGAGAGAAACACCATATATTTT. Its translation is CASGLERNTIYF. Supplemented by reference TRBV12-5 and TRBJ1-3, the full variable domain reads DARVTQTPRHKVTEMGQEVTMRCQPILGHNTVFWYRQTMMQGLELLAYFRNRAPLDDSGMPKDRFSAEMPDATLATLKIQPSEPRDSAVYFCASGLERNTIYFGEGSWLTVV.

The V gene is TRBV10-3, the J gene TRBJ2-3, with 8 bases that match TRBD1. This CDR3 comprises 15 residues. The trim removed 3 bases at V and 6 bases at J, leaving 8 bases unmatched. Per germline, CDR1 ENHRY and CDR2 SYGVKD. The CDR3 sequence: CAISDGQGAVDTQYF. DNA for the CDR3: TGTGCCATCAGTGATGGCCAGGGGGCAGTGGATACGCAGTATTTT.

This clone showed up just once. The CDR3 is CASSLDGRNQPQHF. The CDR3 DNA follows: TGTGCCAGCAGCTTGGACGGTCGCAATCAGCCCCAGCATTTT. This chain uses TRBV7-6 with TRBJ1-5; D not resolved. The length of the CDR3 is 14 residues. Trimming took 3 bases from V and 2 from J, leaving 8 bases between them. Looked up from germline, CDR1 is SGHVS and CDR2 is FNYEAQ.

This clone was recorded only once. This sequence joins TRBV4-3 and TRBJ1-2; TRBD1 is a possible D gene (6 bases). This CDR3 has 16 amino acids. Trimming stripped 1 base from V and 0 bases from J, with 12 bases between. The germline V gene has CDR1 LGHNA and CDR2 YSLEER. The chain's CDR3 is CASSQGVGGSNYGYTF. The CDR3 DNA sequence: TGCGCCAGCAGCCAAGGTGTAGGGGGTTCTAACTATGGCTACACCTTC.

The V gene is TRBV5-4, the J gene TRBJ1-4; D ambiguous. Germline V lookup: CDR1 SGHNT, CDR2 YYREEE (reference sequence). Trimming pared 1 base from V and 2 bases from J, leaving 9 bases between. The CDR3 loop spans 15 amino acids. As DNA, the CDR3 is TGTGCCAGCAGCTTGAGTGGGCGGACTAATGAAAAACTGTTTTTT. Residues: CASSLSGRTNEKLFF.

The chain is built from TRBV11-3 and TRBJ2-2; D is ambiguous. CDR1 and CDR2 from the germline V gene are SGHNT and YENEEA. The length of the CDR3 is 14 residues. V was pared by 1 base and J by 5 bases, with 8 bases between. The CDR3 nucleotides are TGTGCCAGCAGCTTAGGACGGTGGACCGGGGAGCTGTTTTTT. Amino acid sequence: CASSLGRWTGELFF.

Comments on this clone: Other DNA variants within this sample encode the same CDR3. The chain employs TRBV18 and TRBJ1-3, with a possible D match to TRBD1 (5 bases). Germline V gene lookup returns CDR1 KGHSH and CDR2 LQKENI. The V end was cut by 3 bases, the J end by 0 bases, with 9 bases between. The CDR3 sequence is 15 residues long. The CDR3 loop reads CASSPDRGSGNTIYF. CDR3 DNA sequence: TGTGCCAGCTCACCTGACAGAGGCTCTGGAAACACCATATATTTT.

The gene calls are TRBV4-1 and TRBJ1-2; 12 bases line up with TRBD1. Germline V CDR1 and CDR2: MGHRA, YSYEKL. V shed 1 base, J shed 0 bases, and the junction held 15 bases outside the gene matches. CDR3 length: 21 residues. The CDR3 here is CASSQVPGQGAFGPTNYGYTF. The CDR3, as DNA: TGCGCCAGCAGCCAAGTCCCGGGACAGGGGGCCTTTGGCCCTACTAACTATGGCTACACCTTC.

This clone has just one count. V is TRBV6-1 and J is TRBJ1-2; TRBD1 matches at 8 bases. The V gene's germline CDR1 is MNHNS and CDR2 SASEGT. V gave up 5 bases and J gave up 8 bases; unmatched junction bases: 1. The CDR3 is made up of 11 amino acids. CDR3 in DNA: TGTGCCAGCAGTACAGGGGGAGGCTACACCTTC. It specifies CASSTGGGYTF.

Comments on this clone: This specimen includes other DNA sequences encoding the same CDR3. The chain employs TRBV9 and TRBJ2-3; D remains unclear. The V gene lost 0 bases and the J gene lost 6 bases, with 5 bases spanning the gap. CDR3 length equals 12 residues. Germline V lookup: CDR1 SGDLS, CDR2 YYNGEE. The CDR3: CASSVDSDTQYF. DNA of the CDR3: TGTGCCAGCAGCGTAGACTCGGATACGCAGTATTTT.

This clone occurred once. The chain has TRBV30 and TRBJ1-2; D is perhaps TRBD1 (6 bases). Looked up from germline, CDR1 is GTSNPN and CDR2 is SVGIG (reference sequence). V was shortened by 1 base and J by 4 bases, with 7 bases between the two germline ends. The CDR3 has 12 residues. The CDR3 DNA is TGTGCCTGGAGTGGGGACATCTATGGCTACACCTTC. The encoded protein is CAWSGDIYGYTF.